This TCR beta chain was captured by sequencing in a study of blood T cell repertoires in COVID-19. Study in general: Both acute and convalescent COVID-19 samples were obtained from the United States, Italy and Spain. From T cells, B-cell-depleted T cells, or PBMCs came the material, which was cDNA or gDNA.

Germline V CDR1 and CDR2: MNHEY, SVGAGI. The CDR3 loop spans 15 amino acids. The ends were cut back, 0 bases at V and 4 bases at J, with 10 bases in the middle. TCRdb's table, derived via immunoSEQ multiplex PCR, lists solely in-frame clones and lacks some. The sample has over 200,000 clones, 88% seen once; the top ten hold about 3.5%. Participants came from roughly 24 US areas, aged about 18 to 89 years. Each participant's cohort was designated according to participant-reported clinical history. Many counts were recorded for this clone. The receptor comes from a woman aged 25 to 39 who had been exposed to COVID-19. Sequencing input: PBMCs or T cells enriched from blood (not recorded which). The chain joins TRBV6-5 to TRBJ1-5; weak D call: TRBD1 (5 bases). The CDR3 sequence is CASSYSRSGNQPQHF. CDR3 sequence (DNA): TGTGCCAGCAGTTACTCTCGGTCAGGGAATCAGCCCCAGCATTTT.